Each of the 8 T cell receptor beta chains below was sequenced from the same sample in a study of OX40 agonist ivuxolimab in advanced cancers. Sequencing was performed with immunoSEQ multiplex PCR; in TCRdb, only in-frame clones are kept and a portion is missing. The profile covers about 62,000 clones, with 80% to 95% appearing a single time and around 15% taken by the ten largest. Sequencing was performed on CD4+ or CD8+ T cells sorted from blood, taken in a trial of the OX40 agonist ivuxolimab. The origin of the receptors is an adult with an advanced solid tumor such as melanoma, head and neck, liver or kidney cancer.

The chain is built from TRBV6-6 and TRBJ2-7, with TRBD2 identical over 7 bases. Germline CDR1 and CDR2: MNHNY and SVGAGI (reference sequence). V was pared by 5 bases and J by 4 bases, with 11 bases of the junction left unmatched. This CDR3 is 15 amino acids long. The CDR3 reads CASSQEGREFYEQYF. In nucleotides, the CDR3 is TGTGCCAGCAGTCAGGAGGGGAGGGAGTTTTACGAGCAGTACTTC.

This rearrangement joins TRBV27 to TRBJ2-7; perhaps TRBD1 as D (5 bases). The CDR3 totals 12 residues. Per germline, CDR1 MNHEY and CDR2 SMNVEV (reference sequence). V shed 6 bases and J shed 3 bases, with 9 bases lying between them. CDR3 coding DNA: TGTGCCAGCAGCCCAGGGTACTACGAGCAGTACTTC. It codes for CASSPGYYEQYF.

The CDR3 nucleotides read TGTGCCAGCAGCTTGGTAGGGGGGGCTGAAGCTTTCTTT. Encoded protein: CASSLVGGAEAFF. The rearrangement joins TRBV5-6 to TRBJ1-1, with D possibly being TRBD1 (6 bases). V lost 0 bases and J lost 6, with 9 bases in between. The CDR3 contains 13 residues. Germline CDR1 reads SGHDT; CDR2 reads YYEEEE.

V and J are TRBV7-2 and TRBJ2-3; 11 nucleotides match TRBD2. Germline V gives CDR1 SGHTA, CDR2 FQGNSA. The length of the CDR3 is 16 residues. After removal of 2 bases from V and 4 bases from J, the junction contained 5 bases not matched to a gene. CDR3 sequence: CASSLIAGGPADTQYF. The CDR3 DNA is TGTGCCAGCAGCTTAATAGCGGGGGGGCCAGCAGATACGCAGTATTTT.

The chain carries TRBV4-1 and TRBJ2-6; the D is unclear. The V gene's germline CDR1 is MGHRA and CDR2 YSYEKL. The V and J ends lost 8 bases and 1 base respectively, with 33 bases between them. This CDR3 contains 22 residues. The CDR3 DNA follows: TGCGCCAGCCAGCCACAAAACGACATCTGGGCTGGTGGACCTTCTGGGGCCAACGTCCTGACTTTC. Translation gives CASQPQNDIWAGGPSGANVLTF.

The chain is built from TRBV7-9 and TRBJ2-6; TRBD1 matches 7 bases. After removal of 2 bases from V and 0 bases from J, the junction contained 4 bases not matched to a gene. This CDR3 spans 17 amino acids. CDR1 and CDR2 from the germline V gene are SEHNR and FQNEAQ (reference sequence). The CDR3 DNA sequence: TGTGCCAGCAGCTTATACAGGGGTCACTCTGGGGCCAACGTCCTGACTTTC. Protein: CASSLYRGHSGANVLTF.

The chain's CDR3 is CASSLWGNSNQPQHF. CDR3 DNA sequence: TGTGCCAGCAGCTTGTGGGGTAATAGCAATCAGCCCCAGCATTTT. V is TRBV5-5 and J is TRBJ1-5; D gene uncertain. V dropped 1 base and J dropped 0 bases, with 8 bases sitting between them. The germline V gene encodes CDR1 SGHKS and CDR2 YYEKEE (reference sequence). The CDR3 is 15 amino acids.

The V gene is TRBV7-9, the J gene TRBJ2-3; D is possibly TRBD1 or TRBD2 (7 bases each). The CDR3 has 17 amino acids. Germline V gene lookup returns CDR1 SEHNR and CDR2 FQNEAQ (reference sequence). V lost 8 bases, J lost 2 bases, and 23 bases lay in between. The CDR3 DNA is TGTGCCAGCCGGGACAAGGGGGCGGGGGCGACCACAGATACGCAGTATTTT. Translation gives CASRDKGAGATTDTQYF.